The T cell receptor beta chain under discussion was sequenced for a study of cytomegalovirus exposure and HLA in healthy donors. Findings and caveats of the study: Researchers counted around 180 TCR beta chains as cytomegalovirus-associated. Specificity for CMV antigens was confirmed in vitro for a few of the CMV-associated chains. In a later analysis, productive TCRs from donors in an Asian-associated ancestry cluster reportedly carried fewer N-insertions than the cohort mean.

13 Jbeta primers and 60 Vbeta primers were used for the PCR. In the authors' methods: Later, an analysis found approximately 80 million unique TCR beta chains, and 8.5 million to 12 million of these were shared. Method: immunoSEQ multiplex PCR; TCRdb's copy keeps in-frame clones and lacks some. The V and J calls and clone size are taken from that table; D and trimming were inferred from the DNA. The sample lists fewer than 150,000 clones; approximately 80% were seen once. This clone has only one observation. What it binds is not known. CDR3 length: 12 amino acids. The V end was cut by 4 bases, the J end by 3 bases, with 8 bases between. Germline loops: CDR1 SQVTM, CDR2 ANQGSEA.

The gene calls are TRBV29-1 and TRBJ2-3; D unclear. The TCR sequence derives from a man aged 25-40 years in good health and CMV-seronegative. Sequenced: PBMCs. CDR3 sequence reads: CSVASRTDTQYF. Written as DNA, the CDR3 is TGCAGCGTTGCCTCTAGAACAGATACGCAGTATTTT.